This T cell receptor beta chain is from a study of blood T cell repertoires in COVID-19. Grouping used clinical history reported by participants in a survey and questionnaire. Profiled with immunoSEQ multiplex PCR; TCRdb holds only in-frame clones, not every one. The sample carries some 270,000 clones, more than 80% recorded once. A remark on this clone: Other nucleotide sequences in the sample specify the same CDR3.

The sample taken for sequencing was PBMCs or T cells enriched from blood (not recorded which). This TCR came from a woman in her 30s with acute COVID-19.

CDR3 protein: CASSGGANQPQHF. For the CDR3, the DNA is TGTGCCAGTAGCGGAGGGGCGAATCAGCCCCAGCATTTT. The V call is TRBV19, the J call TRBJ1-5, with D perhaps matching TRBD1 (5 bases). Trimming stripped 6 bases from V and 4 bases from J, with 10 bases between. Germline CDR1 is LNHDA and CDR2 is SQIVND (reference sequence). The CDR3 length is 13 residues.